This TCR beta chain was recorded in a study of molecular identifiers for immune sequencing clone quantification. Study-level findings and limits: Whereas naive cells kept under 1% of molecules in clones above 20 RNA copies, such clones held over 97% in effectors.

The length of the CDR3 is 15 residues. The germline V gene has CDR1 LGHNA and CDR2 YSLEER. Trimming left V 4 bases short and J 1 base short, with 14 bases between. In its sample, this clonotype was seen many times. What it binds is unknown. Preparation methods for the bulk TCR libraries were those previously described, with listed TCR primers. TCRdb processed the PCR reads anew with MiXCR; each CDR3 protein has one entry. The sample comprises tens of thousands of distinct CDR3 sequences, around 21% of which are singletons, and more than 0.9% rests with the top ten. The clonotype comes from a human donor in good health. Some libraries in this study had Jurkat cell RNA spiked in. Specimen: naive CD8+ T cells from blood, with Jurkat cell RNA spiked in. Described subset: FACS-sorted CD8+CD4-CCR7+CD45RA+ naive T cells. The chain links TRBV4-3 to TRBJ2-7; D gene unclear. CDR3 residues: CASSPGRVTSYEQYF. DNA of the CDR3: TGCGCCAGCAGCCCTGGCCGTGTAACATCCTACGAGCAGTACTTC.